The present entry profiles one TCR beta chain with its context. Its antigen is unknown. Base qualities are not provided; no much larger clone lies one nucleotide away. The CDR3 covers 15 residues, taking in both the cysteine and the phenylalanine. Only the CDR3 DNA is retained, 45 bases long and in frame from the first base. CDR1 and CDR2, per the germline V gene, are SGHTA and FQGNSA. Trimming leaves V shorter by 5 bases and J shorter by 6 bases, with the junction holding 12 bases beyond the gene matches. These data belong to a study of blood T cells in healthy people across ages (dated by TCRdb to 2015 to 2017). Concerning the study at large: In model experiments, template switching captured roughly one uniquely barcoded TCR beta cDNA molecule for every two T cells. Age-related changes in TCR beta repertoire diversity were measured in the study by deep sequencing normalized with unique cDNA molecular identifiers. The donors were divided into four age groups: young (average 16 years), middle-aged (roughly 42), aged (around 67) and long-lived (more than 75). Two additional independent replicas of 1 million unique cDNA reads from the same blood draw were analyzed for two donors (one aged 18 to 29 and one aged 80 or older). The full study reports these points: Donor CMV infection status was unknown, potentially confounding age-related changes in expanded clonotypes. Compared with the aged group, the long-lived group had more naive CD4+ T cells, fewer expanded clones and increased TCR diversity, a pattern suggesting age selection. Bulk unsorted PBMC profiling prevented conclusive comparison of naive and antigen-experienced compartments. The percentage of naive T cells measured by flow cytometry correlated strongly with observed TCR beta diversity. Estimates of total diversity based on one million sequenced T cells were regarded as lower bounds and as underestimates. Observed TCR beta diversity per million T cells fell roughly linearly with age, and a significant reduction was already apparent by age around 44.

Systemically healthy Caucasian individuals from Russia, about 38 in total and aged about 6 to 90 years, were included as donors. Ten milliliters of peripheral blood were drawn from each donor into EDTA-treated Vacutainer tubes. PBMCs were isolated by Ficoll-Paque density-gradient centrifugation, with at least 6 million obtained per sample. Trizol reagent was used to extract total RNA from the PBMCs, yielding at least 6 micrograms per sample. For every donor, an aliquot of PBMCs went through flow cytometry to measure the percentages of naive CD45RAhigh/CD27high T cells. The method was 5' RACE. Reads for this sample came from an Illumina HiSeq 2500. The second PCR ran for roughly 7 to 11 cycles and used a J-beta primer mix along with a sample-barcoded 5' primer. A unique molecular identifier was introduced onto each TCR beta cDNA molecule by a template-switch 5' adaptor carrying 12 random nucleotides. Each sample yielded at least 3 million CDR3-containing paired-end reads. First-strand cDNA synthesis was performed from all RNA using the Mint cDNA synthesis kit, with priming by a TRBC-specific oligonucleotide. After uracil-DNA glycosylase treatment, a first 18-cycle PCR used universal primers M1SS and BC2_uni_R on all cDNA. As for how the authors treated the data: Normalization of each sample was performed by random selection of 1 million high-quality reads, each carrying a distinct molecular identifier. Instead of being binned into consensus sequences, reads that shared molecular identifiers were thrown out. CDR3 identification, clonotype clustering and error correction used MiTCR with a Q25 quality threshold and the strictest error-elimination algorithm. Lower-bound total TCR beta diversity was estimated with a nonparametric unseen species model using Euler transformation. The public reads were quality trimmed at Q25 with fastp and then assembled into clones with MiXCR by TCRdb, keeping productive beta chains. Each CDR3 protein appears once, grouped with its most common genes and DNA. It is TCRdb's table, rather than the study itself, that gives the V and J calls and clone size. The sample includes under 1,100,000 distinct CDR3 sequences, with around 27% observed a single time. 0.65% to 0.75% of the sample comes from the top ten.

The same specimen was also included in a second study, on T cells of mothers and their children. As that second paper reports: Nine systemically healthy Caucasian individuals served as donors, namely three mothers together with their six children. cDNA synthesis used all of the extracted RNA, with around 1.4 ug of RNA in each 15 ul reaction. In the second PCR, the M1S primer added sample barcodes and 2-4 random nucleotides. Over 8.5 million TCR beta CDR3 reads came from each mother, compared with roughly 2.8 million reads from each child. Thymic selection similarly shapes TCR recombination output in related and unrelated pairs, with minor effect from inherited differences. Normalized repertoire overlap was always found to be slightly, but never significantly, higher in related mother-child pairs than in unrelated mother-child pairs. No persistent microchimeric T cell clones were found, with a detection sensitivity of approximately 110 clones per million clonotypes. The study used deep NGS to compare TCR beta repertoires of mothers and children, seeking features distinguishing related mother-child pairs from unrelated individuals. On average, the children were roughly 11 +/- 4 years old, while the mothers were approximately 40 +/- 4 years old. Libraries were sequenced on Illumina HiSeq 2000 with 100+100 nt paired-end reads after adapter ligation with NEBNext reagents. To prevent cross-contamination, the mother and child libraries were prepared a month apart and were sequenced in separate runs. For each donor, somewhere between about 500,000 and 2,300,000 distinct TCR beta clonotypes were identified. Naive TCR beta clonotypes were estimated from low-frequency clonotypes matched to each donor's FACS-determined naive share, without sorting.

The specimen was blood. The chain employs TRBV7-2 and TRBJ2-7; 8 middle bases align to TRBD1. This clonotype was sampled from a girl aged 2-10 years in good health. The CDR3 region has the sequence CASSLTTQGALEQYF. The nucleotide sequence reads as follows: TGTGCCAGCAGCCTCACCACCCAGGGGGCCCTCGAGCAGTACTTC.